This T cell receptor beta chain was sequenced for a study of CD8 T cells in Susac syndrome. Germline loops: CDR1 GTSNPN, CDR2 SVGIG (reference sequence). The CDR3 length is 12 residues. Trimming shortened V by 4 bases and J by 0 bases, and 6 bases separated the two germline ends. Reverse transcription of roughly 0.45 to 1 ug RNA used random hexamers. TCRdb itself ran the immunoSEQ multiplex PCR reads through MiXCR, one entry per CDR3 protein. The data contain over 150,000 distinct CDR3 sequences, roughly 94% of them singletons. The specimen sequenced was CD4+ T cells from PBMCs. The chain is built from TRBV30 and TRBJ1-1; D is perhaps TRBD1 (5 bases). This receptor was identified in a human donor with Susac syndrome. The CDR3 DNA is TGTGCCTGGACAGGGTTGAACACTGAAGCTTTCTTT. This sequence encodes CAWTGLNTEAFF.